Ten or more counts support the clone carrying this T cell receptor (beta chain). The target antigen is unknown. The sample belongs to a study of T cell repertoires in cytomegalovirus infection. Study-level background: From public TCR beta signatures came an indication of both CMV infection and matching HLA type. Whole-study findings and limits: There were carriers of CMV plus the relevant HLA, and cumulative public TCR beta family frequency identified them.

TCRdb fed the reads into MiXCR, producing one record per CDR3 protein. The sample holds some 180,000 distinct CDR3 sequences, roughly a fifth seen once. V was shortened by 0 bases and J by 2 bases, with 10 bases between the two germline ends. The CDR3 totals 15 residues. This clonotype originated in a human donor in good health (CMV status not recorded). Some clones in this sample may be carry-over from other donors' samples. This chain joins TRBV12-3 or TRBV12-4 and TRBJ2-5; D unclear. Sequences were obtained from PBMCs. The CDR3 here is CASSLALGRQETQYF. The DNA for the CDR3 is TGTGCCAGCAGTTTAGCGCTGGGCAGGCAAGAGACCCAGTACTTC.